The 32 T cell receptor beta chains below come from one sample, sequenced in a study of identical twins. TCRdb redid the calling of the 5' RACE reads with MiXCR, one entry per CDR3 protein. The table shows a few hundred thousand distinct CDR3 sequences, with just under 10% occurring only once. Separately, the same data were catalogued under a study of yellow fever vaccine responses in identical twins.

Sequenced sample: PBMCs. All receptors come from a woman younger than 35 in good health.

This clonotype came up a few times. This chain uses TRBV20-1 with TRBJ2-4; 8 bases are shared with TRBD1. This CDR3 is 14 amino acids long. With V trimmed by 5 bases and J by 1 base, 4 bases remained unmatched. Germline values: CDR1 DFQATT, CDR2 SNEGSKA (reference sequence). The CDR3 loop reads CSAQRTGAKNIQYF. CDR3 coding DNA: TGCAGTGCTCAAAGGACAGGGGCCAAAAACATTCAGTACTTC.

This clonotype has only a few counts. The gene calls are TRBV28 and TRBJ2-1; 14 bases match TRBD2. The germline V gene has CDR1 MDHEN and CDR2 SYDVKM. CDR3 length: 18 residues. The ends lost 2 bases at V and 6 bases at J; junction bases unmatched: 9. The CDR3 nucleotides read TGTGCCAGCAGTTTACCGACTAGCGGGAGGGCACTATTCAATGAGCAGTTCTTC. It encodes CASSLPTSGRALFNEQFF. Full variable domain (outside the CDR3, taken from reference TRBV28 and TRBJ2-1): DVKVTQSSRYLVKRTGEKVFLECVQDMDHENMFWYRQDPGLGLRLIYFSYDVKMKEKGDIPEGYSVSREKKERFSLILESASTNQTSMYLCASSLPTSGRALFNEQFFGPGTRLTVL.

J is TRBJ2-7 and V is TRBV6-2 or TRBV6-3; 12 positions agree with TRBD2. Per germline, CDR1 MNHEY and CDR2 SVGEGT. This CDR3 is 17 amino acids long. The J segment lost 2 bases and the V segment lost 0 bases, leaving 5 bases of the junction unmatched. In nucleotides, the CDR3 is TGTGCCAGCAGTTACTCCGGGACTAGCGGGCCCCCCTACGAGCAGTACTTC. This encodes CASSYSGTSGPPYEQYF.

This clonotype was observed at least ten times. The CDR3 DNA reads TGTGCCAGCAGCTTATGGGCGAGCTCCTATAATTCACCCCTCCACTTT. Its protein is CASSLWASSYNSPLHF. The J gene is TRBJ1-6, the V gene TRBV7-2; no clear D. V was pared by 2 bases and J by 0 bases, with 8 bases between. The CDR3 contains 16 residues. Germline CDR1 is SGHTA and CDR2 is FQGNSA.

The CDR3 loop reads CAWSYRDNTEAFF. CDR3 coding DNA: TGTGCCTGGAGTTATCGGGATAACACTGAAGCTTTCTTT. V is TRBV30 and J is TRBJ1-1; D gene unclear. Trimming pared 2 bases from V and 2 bases from J, leaving 9 bases between. The CDR3 is 13 residues long. Per the germline V gene, CDR1 is GTSNPN and CDR2 is SVGIG (reference sequence).

The V gene is TRBV2, the J gene TRBJ2-1; 9 nucleotides line up with TRBD2. The CDR3 sequence is 13 residues long. The trim removed 7 bases at V and 13 bases at J, leaving 11 bases unmatched. Germline V CDR1 and CDR2: SNHLY, FYNNEI. The chain's CDR3 is CASISRGGGVQFF. The CDR3 region has the DNA TGTGCCAGCATTTCCCGGGGCGGGGGGGTCCAGTTCTTC. Drawing the rest from reference TRBV2 and TRBJ2-1, the complete variable domain is EPEVTQTPSHQVTQMGQEVILRCVPISNHLYFYWYRQILGQKVEFLVSFYNNEISEKSEIFDDQFSVERPDGSNFTLKIRSTKLEDSAMYFCASISRGGGVQFFGPGTRLTVL.

This clonotype appeared many times. V is TRBV20-1 and J is TRBJ2-1, with D possibly being TRBD2 (5 bases). The CDR3 has 14 amino acids. Germline V gene data show CDR1 as DFQATT and CDR2 as SNEGSKA (reference sequence). V was clipped by 1 base and J by 3 bases, with 10 bases between them. The CDR3 spells CSARGGRGYNEQFF. Here the CDR3 DNA reads TGCAGTGCTAGAGGAGGTCGGGGCTACAATGAGCAGTTCTTC.

This clonotype was counted between two and nine times. This chain connects TRBV20-1 to TRBJ2-5; TRBD1 matches at 7 bases. Looked up from germline, CDR1 is DFQATT and CDR2 is SNEGSKA (reference sequence). V was pared by 0 bases and J by 5 bases, with 6 bases of the junction left unmatched. The CDR3 is 14 residues long. In nucleotides, the CDR3 is TGCAGTGCTAGAGAGACAGGGTATGATGAGACCCAGTACTTC. This codes for CSARETGYDETQYF.

This clonotype was detected a few times. Here the CDR3 reads CASSLQVPNTGELFF. As DNA, the CDR3 is TGTGCCAGCAGTTTACAGGTCCCGAACACCGGGGAGCTGTTTTTT. The V gene is TRBV28, the J gene TRBJ2-2; no clear D. Germline V gives CDR1 MDHEN, CDR2 SYDVKM. V was cut by 2 bases and J by 0 bases, with 7 bases left in between. The CDR3 loop spans 15 amino acids. Variable domain in full (rest from reference TRBV28 and TRBJ2-2): DVKVTQSSRYLVKRTGEKVFLECVQDMDHENMFWYRQDPGLGLRLIYFSYDVKMKEKGDIPEGYSVSREKKERFSLILESASTNQTSMYLCASSLQVPNTGELFFGEGSRLTVL.

This clonotype showed up many times. The chain has TRBV29-1 and TRBJ1-2, with a weak D call TRBD1 (6 bases). Trimming took off 4 bases at V and 4 bases at J, with 25 bases between the two ends. The CDR3 is 17 residues long. Germline CDR1 is SQVTM and CDR2 is ANQGSEA. As DNA, the CDR3 is TGCAGCGTTGGAGTGGGACCCCCAGGGGCCCTCTCCTATGGCTACACCTTC. Its protein is CSVGVGPPGALSYGYTF.

This clonotype was picked up a small number of times. CDR3: CASSGFAVGTGSLNYGYTF. CDR3 DNA: TGTGCCAGCAGTGGATTTGCCGTCGGGACAGGGAGTCTGAACTATGGCTACACCTTC. V and J are TRBV2 and TRBJ1-2; 9 bases fit TRBD1. The V gene end was trimmed by 4 bases and the J gene end by 2 bases; junction bases not matched to a gene: 17. The CDR3 spans 19 residues. Germline CDR1 SNHLY, CDR2 FYNNEI.

The chain recombines TRBV7-9 with TRBJ2-5; the D gene is possibly TRBD2 (5 bases). The germline V gene has CDR1 SEHNR and CDR2 FQNEAQ (reference sequence). CDR3 length: 13 amino acids. V was trimmed by 9 bases and J by 5 bases, leaving 16 bases between them. The CDR3 sequence: CASRNAGAETQYF. Written as DNA, the CDR3 is TGTGCCAGTCGTAACGCGGGCGCGGAGACCCAGTACTTC. Combining the CDR3 with reference TRBV7-9 and TRBJ2-5 gives the whole variable domain DTGVSQNPRHKITKRGQNVTFRCDPISEHNRLYWYRQTLGQGPEFLTYFQNEAQLEKSRLLSDRFSAERPKGSFSTLEIQRTEQGDSAMYLCASRNAGAETQYFGPGTRLLVL.

This chain connects TRBV7-2 to TRBJ2-3; D is uncertain. This CDR3 is 14 amino acids long. With 5 bases removed from V and 5 bases from J, the gap between germline ends came to 14 bases. Germline CDR1 and CDR2: SGHTA and FQGNSA. In DNA form, the CDR3 reads TGTGCCAGCAGCCGATTCCCTATGGGAGATACGCAGTATTTT. Residues: CASSRFPMGDTQYF.

This clonotype was recorded many times. The CDR3 sequence: CASSPGASYEQYF. CDR3 coding DNA: TGTGCCAGCAGTCCAGGCGCCTCCTACGAGCAGTACTTC. The V gene is TRBV6-2 or TRBV6-3, the J gene TRBJ2-7; the D is unclear. The germline V and J ends were trimmed by 5 bases and 0 bases, with 8 bases remaining between them. CDR1 is MNHEY, CDR2 SVGEGT, per germline. The length of the CDR3 is 13 residues.

This clonotype has a handful of counts. The V gene is TRBV5-6, the J gene TRBJ2-2, with 11 bases identical to TRBD1. With V trimmed by 4 bases and J by 5 bases, 7 bases remained unmatched. The CDR3 is 16 amino acids. Looked up from germline, CDR1 is SGHDT and CDR2 is YYEEEE. In DNA form, the CDR3 reads TGTGCCAGCAGCCCAGGACAGGGGGCGGTTACCGGGGAGCTGTTTTTT. Its protein is CASSPGQGAVTGELFF.

For the CDR3, the DNA is TGCAGTGCTAGCTTGGGGGGGCCCGCCTCTGGGGCCAACGTCCTGACTTTC. Translated: CSASLGGPASGANVLTF. This chain connects TRBV20-1 to TRBJ2-6; weak D call: TRBD2 (7 bases). The V end was cut by 3 bases, the J end by 0 bases, with 15 bases between. Germline V lookup: CDR1 DFQATT, CDR2 SNEGSKA (reference sequence). The CDR3 covers 17 residues.

The sample holds many counts of this clonotype. The V and J genes are TRBV27 and TRBJ1-1; perhaps TRBD1 as D (6 bases). The CDR3 has 15 amino acids. V was pared by 5 bases and J by 2 bases, with 15 bases between. Germline values: CDR1 MNHEY, CDR2 SMNVEV (reference sequence). In nucleotides, the CDR3 is TGTGCCAGCAGTCCCATCGGGACATCAAACACTGAAGCTTTCTTT. This encodes CASSPIGTSNTEAFF.

The chain recombines TRBV6-6 with TRBJ2-7; D is unclear. This CDR3 is built from 13 residues. CDR1 is MNHNY and CDR2 is SVGAGI in the germline V gene (reference sequence). The V gene lost 6 bases and the J gene lost 6 bases, with 15 bases spanning the gap. CDR3 bases: TGTGCCAGCAGGACCTCCCAGGTCTCCGAGCAGTACTTC. Protein product: CASRTSQVSEQYF.

The chain combines TRBV10-3 with TRBJ2-7; no clear D gene. The V and J ends lost 8 bases and 8 bases respectively, with 13 bases between them. The germline V gene encodes CDR1 ENHRY and CDR2 SYGVKD. This CDR3 is 11 amino acids long. CDR3 DNA sequence: TGTGCCATCGTGGGGTTCGGAAAGCAGTACTTC. Its translation is CAIVGFGKQYF.

This clonotype has a count of ten or more. The chain joins TRBV20-1 to TRBJ2-1; TRBD1 agrees at 7 bases. This CDR3 is 14 amino acids long. Germline CDR1 DFQATT, CDR2 SNEGSKA (reference sequence). The CDR3 loop reads CSARDRGSYNEQFF. The CDR3 DNA reads TGCAGCGCCCGGGACAGAGGCTCCTACAATGAGCAGTTCTTC.

This clonotype was recorded at least ten times. The gene calls are TRBV3-1 and TRBJ2-7, with D unresolved. With 0 bases removed from V and 2 bases from J, the gap between germline ends came to 11 bases. The V gene's germline CDR1 is LGHDT and CDR2 YNNKEL (reference sequence). This CDR3 is built from 15 residues. The CDR3 nucleotides read TGTGCCAGCAGCCAAGAACGAGACCACCCCTACGAGCAGTACTTC. Protein product: CASSQERDHPYEQYF.

This clonotype appeared a few times. V is TRBV6-1 and J is TRBJ2-1; 10 bases are a match to TRBD1. Per germline, CDR1 MNHNS and CDR2 SASEGT. This CDR3 has 14 residues. After removal of 1 base from V and 6 bases from J, the junction contained 0 bases not matched to a gene. CDR3 residues: CASSEGTGGNEQFF. Here the CDR3 DNA reads TGTGCCAGCAGTGAAGGGACAGGGGGCAATGAGCAGTTCTTC.

CDR3 sequence: CASSEIADSTDTQYF. CDR3 DNA sequence: TGCGCCAGCAGTGAAATAGCGGATAGCACAGATACGCAGTATTTT. V is TRBV10-2 and J is TRBJ2-3, with a possible D match to TRBD2 (6 bases). V gave up 3 bases and J gave up 0 bases, with 10 bases separating them. The CDR3 has 15 residues. Germline V CDR1 and CDR2: WSHSY, SAAADI.

Remarks on this clonotype: One end of the junction is discordant with germline, which a read error may explain. The gene calls are TRBV20-1 and TRBJ2-7; 12 bases match TRBD2. CDR3 length: 17 residues. Germline V gene lookup returns CDR1 DFQATT and CDR2 SNEGSKA (reference sequence). The CDR3: CCASVPGLAGASYEQYF. Here the CDR3 DNA reads TGCTGTGCTAGCGTACCGGGACTAGCGGGTGCGTCCTACGAGCAGTACTTC.

This clonotype appeared a few times. The chain couples TRBV12-3 or TRBV12-4 to TRBJ2-1; maybe TRBD2 (7 bases). Trimming pared 1 base from V and 5 bases from J, leaving 12 bases between. CDR3 length: 15 amino acids. The CDR3 coding sequence is TGTGCCAGCAGTTTAGTGGGGGGGGCTCACAATGAGCAGTTCTTC. As protein: CASSLVGGAHNEQFF.

The chain links TRBV7-8 to TRBJ2-7; D could derive from TRBD1 or TRBD2 (5 bases each). This CDR3 region has 14 residues. Trimming shortened V by 3 bases and J by 2 bases, and 11 bases separated the two germline ends. Germline V lookup: CDR1 SGHVS, CDR2 FQNEAQ. CDR3 nucleotide sequence: TGTGCCAGCAGCTTGGGACGCATGGCCTACGAGCAGTACTTC. It is translated as CASSLGRMAYEQYF.

CDR3 coding DNA: TGTGCCACCAGTGATAGCAGGGAAACGGGAGAGACCCAGTACTTC. This codes for CATSDSRETGETQYF. The chain has TRBV24-1 and TRBJ2-5, with D possibly matching TRBD1 (5 bases). CDR1 KGHDR and CDR2 SFDVKD come from the germline V gene. CDR3 length equals 15 residues. V lost 3 bases and J 4 bases, leaving 14 bases between the germline ends.

The chain uses TRBV20-1 and TRBJ1-5; the match to TRBD1 covers 7 bases. J lost 0 bases, V lost 6 bases, and 14 bases had no gene match. The CDR3 runs 17 residues. From germline, CDR1 is DFQATT and CDR2 SNEGSKA (reference sequence). This chain's CDR3 is CSAVQVRGAYSNQPQHF. The CDR3 DNA sequence: TGCAGTGCAGTCCAAGTCAGGGGGGCTTATAGCAATCAGCCCCAGCATTTT.

This clonotype came up many times. The chain employs TRBV7-3 and TRBJ1-1; 8 bases fit TRBD1. The CDR3 has 16 amino acids. The V and J ends lost 0 bases and 4 bases, in that order; junction bases with no gene match: 7. Per the germline V gene, CDR1 is SGHTA and CDR2 is FQGTGA. This chain's CDR3 is CASSLTPGGLITEAFF. In DNA form, the CDR3 reads TGTGCCAGCAGCTTAACTCCAGGGGGCCTGATCACTGAAGCTTTCTTT. Based on the CDR3 plus reference TRBV7-3 and TRBJ1-1, the full variable domain is GAGVSQTPSNKVTEKGKYVELRCDPISGHTALYWYRQSLGQGPEFLIYFQGTGAADDSGLPNDRFFAVRPEGSVSTLKIQRTERGDSAVYLCASSLTPGGLITEAFFGQGTRLTVV.

This clonotype occurred many times. The chain carries TRBV5-1 and TRBJ2-7, with 10 positions matching TRBD1. The junction had 3 bases not matched to a gene; V was cut back by 4 bases and J by 2 bases. The germline CDR1 and CDR2 sequences are SGHRS and YFSETQ. CDR3 length: 14 residues. CDR3 amino acids: CASSTGQGTYEQYF. The CDR3 nucleotides read TGCGCCAGCAGCACGGGACAGGGGACCTACGAGCAGTACTTC.

Only a few counts were recorded for this clonotype. One end of the junction is discordant with germline, which a read error may explain. The chain combines TRBV10-2 with TRBJ1-1, with 9 bases that match TRBD1. The germline V gene encodes CDR1 WSHSY and CDR2 SAAADI. CDR3 size: 13 residues. The CDR3 DNA sequence: TGCACCAGCATACAGGGGGCATACACTGAAGCTTTCTTT. Protein sequence: CTSIQGAYTEAFF.

V usage is TRBV7-2 and J usage is TRBJ1-1, with TRBD1 matching over 7 bases. CDR1 and CDR2 (germline): SGHTA, FQGNSA. CDR3 length: 13 residues. The V segment lost 2 bases and the J segment 8 bases; nucleotides outside the gene matches: 5. The CDR3 loop is CASSLTPGQEAFF. CDR3 coding DNA: TGTGCCAGCAGCTTAACTCCGGGACAGGAAGCTTTCTTT.